The 25 T cell receptor beta chains reported below all come from one sample, sequenced in a study of OX40 agonist ivuxolimab in advanced cancers. This table comes from immunoSEQ multiplex PCR, and its TCRdb copy is limited to in-frame clones, with some not included. Of 74,000 or so clones detected, 70% to 90% appear once; the ten largest clones hold approximately 9.1%. Material: CD4+ or CD8+ T cells sorted from blood, obtained in a trial of the OX40 agonist ivuxolimab. The receptors derive from an adult with an advanced solid tumor such as melanoma, head and neck, liver or kidney cancer.

This clone appeared a single time. This sequence joins TRBV23-1 and TRBJ2-5; D might be TRBD1 (6 bases). The J call may be in error: the DNA end matches TRBJ2-7 better. TRBV23-1 is placed among ORFs of uncertain function. The CDR3 contains 14 residues. The CDR3 is CASSQRQGLDEQYF. The CDR3 DNA is TGCGCCAGCAGTCAAAGGCAGGGGCTGGACGAGCAGTACTTC.

The chain couples TRBV5-4 to TRBJ1-1; 7 bases fit TRBD1. The J segment lost 1 base and the V segment lost 0 bases, leaving 6 bases of the junction unmatched. The germline CDR1 and CDR2 sequences are SGHNT and YYREEE (reference sequence). This CDR3 region has 16 residues. The CDR3 nucleotides read TGTGCCAGCAGCTTGGGTCCGGGACAGAGGAACACTGAAGCTTTCTTT. It yields the protein CASSLGPGQRNTEAFF.

The chain employs TRBV19 and TRBJ2-7, with D perhaps TRBD2 (6 bases). The germline gives CDR1 LNHDA, CDR2 SQIVND (reference sequence). The CDR3 is made up of 15 amino acids. Trimming took 3 bases from V and 0 from J, leaving 12 bases between them. The CDR3 spells CASSMVAESSYEQYF. The CDR3 DNA reads as TGTGCCAGTAGTATGGTAGCGGAGAGCTCCTACGAGCAGTACTTC.

This chain links TRBV4-1 with TRBJ2-1, with 12 bases matching TRBD2. The germline V gene has CDR1 MGHRA and CDR2 YSYEKL. The CDR3 has 17 residues. After removal of 0 bases from V and 9 bases from J, the junction contained 9 bases not matched to a gene. The CDR3 region is CASSQERLASGRVEQFF. The CDR3, as DNA: TGCGCCAGCAGCCAAGAGAGGTTGGCTAGCGGGAGGGTTGAGCAGTTCTTC.

The gene calls are TRBV5-1 and TRBJ2-2; D gene uncertain. V was clipped by 4 bases and J by 1 base, with 11 bases between them. From germline, CDR1 is SGHRS and CDR2 YFSETQ. The CDR3 has 15 residues. For the CDR3, the DNA is TGCGCCAGCAGCCGCCCTGTCGGGAACACCGGGGAGCTGTTTTTT. This translates into CASSRPVGNTGELFF.

The chain uses TRBV6-6 and TRBJ1-2, with D possibly being TRBD1 (5 bases). CDR1 and CDR2 (germline): MNHNY, SVGAGI (reference sequence). V gave up 0 bases and J gave up 4 bases, with 12 bases separating them. The CDR3 spans 15 residues. CDR3 loop: CASSYSGQGGYGYTF. The CDR3 region has the DNA TGTGCCAGCAGTTACTCGGGGCAGGGTGGCTATGGCTACACCTTC.

The chain joins TRBV2 to TRBJ2-1; D not certain. Germline V gene sequence: CDR1 SNHLY, CDR2 FYNNEI. The CDR3 totals 13 residues. Deletions cut 3 bases from V and 7 bases from J, with 10 bases between. The CDR3 here is CASSETFINEQFF. The CDR3 nucleotides are TGTGCCAGCAGTGAGACCTTTATTAATGAGCAGTTCTTC.

The gene calls are TRBV6-6 and TRBJ2-7, with 8 bases lining up with TRBD1. CDR1 MNHNY and CDR2 SVGAGI come from the germline V gene (reference sequence). V was clipped by 2 bases and J by 4 bases; unmatched bases: 7. This CDR3 is built from 15 residues. The CDR3 bases are TGTGCCAGCAGTTACGGGGCAGGGGGCGGGTACGAGCAGTACTTC. Protein sequence: CASSYGAGGGYEQYF.

This chain connects TRBV2 to TRBJ1-1; D gene ambiguous. This CDR3 has 13 amino acids. CDR1 SNHLY and CDR2 FYNNEI come from the germline V gene. Trimming shortened V by 8 bases and J by 1 base, and 11 bases separated the two germline ends. The CDR3 reads CASRVDGNTEAFF. The CDR3 DNA reads TGTGCCAGCCGCGTCGACGGGAACACTGAAGCTTTCTTT.

In its sample, this clone was seen once. This chain joins TRBV5-1 and TRBJ2-1, with 10 bases that match TRBD1. J gave up 7 bases and V 4 bases, and 2 bases lay outside the gene matches. The germline CDR1 and CDR2 sequences are SGHRS and YFSETQ. The CDR3 runs 13 residues. CDR3 DNA: TGCGCCAGCAGCATGGGACAGGGGAATGAGCAGTTCTTC. This sequence encodes CASSMGQGNEQFF.

The V and J genes are TRBV5-4 and TRBJ1-4; D perhaps matches TRBD1 (5 bases). The CDR3 length is 15 residues. CDR1 is SGHNT, CDR2 YYREEE, per germline (reference sequence). Deletions cut 0 bases from V and 4 bases from J, with 10 bases between. This CDR3 is CASSLEGTYNEKLFF. The CDR3 nucleotides read TGTGCCAGCAGCTTGGAGGGGACTTATAATGAAAAACTGTTTTTT. The whole variable domain, remainder taken from reference TRBV5-4 and TRBJ1-4, is ETGVTQSPTHLIKTRGQQVTLRCSSQSGHNTVSWYQQALGQGPQFIFQYYREEENGRGNFPPRFSGLQFPNYSSELNVNALELDDSALYLCASSLEGTYNEKLFFGSGTQLSVL.

V gene TRBV5-1 combines with J gene TRBJ2-2; no definite D call. CDR1 is SGHRS and CDR2 is YFSETQ in the germline V gene. The V and J ends lost 2 bases and 3 bases respectively, with 8 bases between them. The CDR3 runs 14 residues. DNA of the CDR3: TGCGCCAGCAGCTTCGTCAGCGACACCGGGGAGCTGTTTTTT. The encoded protein is CASSFVSDTGELFF.

J is TRBJ1-2 and V is TRBV18, with a possible D match to TRBD1 (5 bases). V gave up 3 bases and J gave up 4 bases, with 15 bases separating them. CDR1 and CDR2 (germline): KGHSH, LQKENI. The CDR3 has 15 residues. The CDR3 loop is CASSPSRGVGYGYTF. The CDR3 DNA sequence: TGTGCCAGCTCACCGAGTAGAGGGGTTGGCTATGGCTACACCTTC.

This clone was found once. V usage is TRBV28 and J usage is TRBJ2-7; possible D gene TRBD1, 5 bases. The V end lost 3 bases, the J end lost 0 bases, and 9 bases lay between the germline ends. CDR1 and CDR2 from the germline V gene are MDHEN and SYDVKM. This CDR3 has 14 amino acids. For the CDR3, the DNA is TGTGCCAGCAGTTTCGCAGGGTTCTCCTACGAGCAGTACTTC. Its translation is CASSFAGFSYEQYF.

The genes are TRBV7-2 and TRBJ1-2, with D hard to call. Germline V gives CDR1 SGHTA, CDR2 FQGNSA. The CDR3 has 12 amino acids. Between the trimmed V and J ends, which lost 5 bases and 4 bases, there was a span of 8 bases. CDR3 in amino acids: CASSPGLYGYTF. CDR3 in DNA: TGTGCCAGCAGCCCGGGTCTCTATGGCTACACCTTC.

The rearrangement joins TRBV5-6 to TRBJ1-2; D unresolved. The V end lost 0 bases, the J end lost 4 bases, and 7 bases lay between the germline ends. Germline-derived CDR1 and CDR2 are SGHDT and YYEEEE. The length of the CDR3 is 13 residues. Here the CDR3 reads CASSLGGGYGYTF. CDR3 DNA sequence: TGTGCCAGCAGCTTGGGGGGAGGCTATGGCTACACCTTC.

This chain joins TRBV7-9 and TRBJ2-1; D is uncertain. The CDR3 covers 14 residues. Germline V gene data show CDR1 as SEHNR and CDR2 as FQNEAQ (reference sequence). Deletions cut 1 base from V and 3 bases from J, with 7 bases between. CDR3 DNA sequence: TGTGCCAGCAGCTTAGATCTAATCTACAATGAGCAGTTCTTC. Translating gives CASSLDLIYNEQFF. The full variable domain, with the rest looked up from reference TRBV7-9 and TRBJ2-1, is DTGVSQNPRHKITKRGQNVTFRCDPISEHNRLYWYRQTLGQGPEFLTYFQNEAQLEKSRLLSDRFSAERPKGSFSTLEIQRTEQGDSAMYLCASSLDLIYNEQFFGPGTRLTVL.

The V call is TRBV5-1, the J call TRBJ1-4; D ambiguous. CDR3 size: 15 residues. CDR1 and CDR2 from the germline V gene are SGHRS and YFSETQ. V lost 0 bases and J lost 4, with 10 bases in between. CDR3 nucleotides: TGCGCCAGCAGCTTGGGGCTACAGATTAATGAAAAACTGTTTTTT. This translates into CASSLGLQINEKLFF.

This chain joins TRBV5-1 and TRBJ1-6, with D perhaps TRBD1 (6 bases). The CDR3 has 15 residues. CDR1 is SGHRS and CDR2 is YFSETQ in the germline V gene. Trimming left V 1 base short and J 8 bases short, with 13 bases between. The DNA of the CDR3 is TGCGCCAGCAGCTTGATTCCAGGGGCCCATTCACCCCTCCACTTT. Its protein is CASSLIPGAHSPLHF.

This clone was seen just once. This sequence joins TRBV25-1 and TRBJ2-1, with a possible D match to TRBD2 (5 bases). CDR1 and CDR2 from the germline V gene are MGHDK and SYGVNS. This CDR3 comprises 16 residues. The V end lost 2 bases, the J end lost 4 bases, and 15 bases lay between the germline ends. In nucleotides, the CDR3 is TGTGCCAGCAGTGAAGGGAGAGGCTTATTGTACAATGAGCAGTTCTTC. Translation: CASSEGRGLLYNEQFF.

The genes are TRBV6-5 and TRBJ2-1, with D tentatively TRBD2 (5 bases). This CDR3 spans 16 amino acids. Germline CDR1 and CDR2: MNHEY and SVGAGI. Trimming took off 2 bases at V and 1 base at J, with 12 bases between the two ends. The CDR3 DNA reads as TGTGCCAGCAGTTACCGGGGAAGTGGGTCCTACAATGAGCAGTTCTTC. Translation gives CASSYRGSGSYNEQFF.

V is TRBV27 and J is TRBJ2-5; 11 bases fit TRBD2. The germline V gene has CDR1 MNHEY and CDR2 SMNVEV (reference sequence). Trimming removed 2 bases from V and 1 base from J; junction bases left unmatched: 9. The CDR3 loop spans 18 amino acids. CDR3: CASSLIPPTSGVQETQYF. The CDR3 DNA reads TGTGCCAGCAGTTTAATCCCACCGACTAGCGGGGTCCAAGAGACCCAGTACTTC.

The CDR3 bases are TGTGCCAGCAGCCCCTGGGCAGGGAGGAACACTGAAGCTTTCTTT. This sequence encodes CASSPWAGRNTEAFF. The chain recombines TRBV28 with TRBJ1-1; D perhaps matches TRBD1 (5 bases). Germline V gene data show CDR1 as MDHEN and CDR2 as SYDVKM. Trimming removed 6 bases from V and 1 base from J, with 15 bases in between. This CDR3 has 15 residues.

There are a few counts of this clone. The V and J genes are TRBV18 and TRBJ1-3; D not certain. The germline CDR1 and CDR2 sequences are KGHSH and LQKENI. This CDR3 region has 15 residues. V was trimmed by 3 bases and J by 0 bases, leaving 9 bases between them. This CDR3 reads CASSPAILSGNTIYF. The CDR3 nucleotides read TGTGCCAGCTCACCTGCTATTCTCTCTGGAAACACCATATATTTT.

The genes are TRBV19 and TRBJ1-2; a possible D gene is TRBD1 (5 bases). From germline, CDR1 is LNHDA and CDR2 SQIVND (reference sequence). The CDR3 is made up of 14 amino acids. Trimming shortened V by 2 bases and J by 2 bases, and 9 bases separated the two germline ends. CDR3 sequence (DNA): TGTGCCAGTAGTATAATGGCAGGGAACTATGGCTACACCTTC. Its protein is CASSIMAGNYGYTF.